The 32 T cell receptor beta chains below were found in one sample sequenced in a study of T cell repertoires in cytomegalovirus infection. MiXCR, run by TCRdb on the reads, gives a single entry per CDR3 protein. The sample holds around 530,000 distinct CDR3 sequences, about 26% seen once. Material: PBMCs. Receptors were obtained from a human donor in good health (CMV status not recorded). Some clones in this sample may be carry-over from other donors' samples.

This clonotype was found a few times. CDR3 in DNA: TGTGCCAGCAGTAGAGGGAATCGGATCACTGAAGCTTTCTTT. Translated, it gives CASSRGNRITEAFF. The chain is built from TRBV12-3 or TRBV12-4 and TRBJ1-1; no clear D. V was pared by 5 bases and J by 4 bases, with 14 bases between. The CDR3 spans 14 residues.

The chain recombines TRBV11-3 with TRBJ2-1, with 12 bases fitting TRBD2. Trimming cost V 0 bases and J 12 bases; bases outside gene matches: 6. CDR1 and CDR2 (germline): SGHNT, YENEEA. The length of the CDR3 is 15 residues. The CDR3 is CASSLDATSGSAQFF. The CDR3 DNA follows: TGTGCCAGCAGCTTAGATGCGACTAGCGGGAGCGCGCAGTTCTTC. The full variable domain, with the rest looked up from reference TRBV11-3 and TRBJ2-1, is EAGVVQSPRYKIIEKKQPVAFWCNPISGHNTLYWYLQNLGQGPELLIRYENEEAVDDSQLPKDRFSAERLKGVDSTLKIQPAELGDSAVYLCASSLDATSGSAQFFGPGTRLTVL.

The CDR3 protein is CASSRLNVEVREQFF. For the CDR3, the DNA is TGCGCCAGCAGCCGACTAAACGTGGAGGTTCGTGAGCAGTTCTTC. The chain recombines TRBV4-1 with TRBJ2-1; D perhaps matches TRBD2 (5 bases). CDR3 length: 15 residues. V lost 4 bases and J 9 bases, leaving 19 bases between the germline ends. Per germline, CDR1 MGHRA and CDR2 YSYEKL.

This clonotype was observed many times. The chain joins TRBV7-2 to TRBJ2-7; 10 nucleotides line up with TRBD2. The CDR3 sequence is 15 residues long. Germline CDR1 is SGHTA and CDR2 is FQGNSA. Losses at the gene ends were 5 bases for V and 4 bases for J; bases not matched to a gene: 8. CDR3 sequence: CASSPSGRANYEQYF. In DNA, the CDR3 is TGTGCCAGCAGCCCGAGCGGGAGGGCCAATTACGAGCAGTACTTC.

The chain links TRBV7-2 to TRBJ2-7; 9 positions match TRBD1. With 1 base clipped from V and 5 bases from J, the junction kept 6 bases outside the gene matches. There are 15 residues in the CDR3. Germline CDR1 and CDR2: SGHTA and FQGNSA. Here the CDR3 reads CASSLVGQGFNEQYF. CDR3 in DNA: TGTGCCAGCAGCTTAGTTGGACAGGGGTTCAACGAGCAGTACTTC.

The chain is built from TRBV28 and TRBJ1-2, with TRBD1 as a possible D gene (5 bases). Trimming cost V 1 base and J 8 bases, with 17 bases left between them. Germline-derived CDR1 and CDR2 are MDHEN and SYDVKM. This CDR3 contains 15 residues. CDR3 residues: CASSLLISGRRGYTF. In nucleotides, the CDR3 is TGTGCCAGCAGTTTATTGATCTCGGGGCGAAGGGGCTACACCTTC.

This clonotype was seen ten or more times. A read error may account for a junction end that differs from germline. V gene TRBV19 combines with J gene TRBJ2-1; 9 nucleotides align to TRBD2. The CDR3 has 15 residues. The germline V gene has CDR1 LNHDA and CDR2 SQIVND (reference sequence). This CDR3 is CASSSSSGNHNEQFF. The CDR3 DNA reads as TGCGCCAGTAGTAGTTCTAGCGGGAATCACAATGAGCAGTTCTTC.

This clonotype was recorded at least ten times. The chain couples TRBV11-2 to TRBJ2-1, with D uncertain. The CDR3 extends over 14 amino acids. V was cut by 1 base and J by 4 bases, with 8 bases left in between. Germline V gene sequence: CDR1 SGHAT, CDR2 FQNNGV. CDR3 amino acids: CASSLVLAYNEQFF. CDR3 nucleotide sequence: TGTGCCAGCAGCTTAGTCCTGGCTTACAATGAGCAGTTCTTC.

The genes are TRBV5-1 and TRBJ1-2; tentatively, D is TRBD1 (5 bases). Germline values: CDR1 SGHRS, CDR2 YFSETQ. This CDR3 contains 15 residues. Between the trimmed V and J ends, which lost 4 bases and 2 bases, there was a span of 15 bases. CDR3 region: CASSRDGTANYGYTF. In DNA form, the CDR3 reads TGCGCCAGCAGCCGTGACGGGACCGCGAACTATGGCTACACCTTC.

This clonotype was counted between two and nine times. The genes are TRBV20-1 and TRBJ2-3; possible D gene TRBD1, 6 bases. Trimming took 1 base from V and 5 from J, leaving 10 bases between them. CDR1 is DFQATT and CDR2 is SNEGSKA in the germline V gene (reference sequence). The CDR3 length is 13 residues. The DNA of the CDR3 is TGCAGTGCTAGAGGGACAGCCGGAGATACGCAGTATTTT. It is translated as CSARGTAGDTQYF.

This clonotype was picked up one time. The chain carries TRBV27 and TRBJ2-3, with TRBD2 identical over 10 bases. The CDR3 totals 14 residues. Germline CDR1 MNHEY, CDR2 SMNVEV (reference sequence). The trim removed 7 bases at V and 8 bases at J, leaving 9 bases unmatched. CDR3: CASIPGLASSTQYF. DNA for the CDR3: TGTGCCAGCATCCCGGGACTAGCGTCGAGTACGCAGTATTTT.

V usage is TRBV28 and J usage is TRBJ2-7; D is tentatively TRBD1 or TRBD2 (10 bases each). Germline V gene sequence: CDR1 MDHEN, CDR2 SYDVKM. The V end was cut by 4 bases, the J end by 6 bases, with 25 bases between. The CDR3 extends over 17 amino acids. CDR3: CASSSGTGVSSGSEQYF. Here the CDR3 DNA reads TGTGCCAGCAGTTCCGGGACAGGGGTGTCTAGCGGGAGCGAGCAGTACTTC.

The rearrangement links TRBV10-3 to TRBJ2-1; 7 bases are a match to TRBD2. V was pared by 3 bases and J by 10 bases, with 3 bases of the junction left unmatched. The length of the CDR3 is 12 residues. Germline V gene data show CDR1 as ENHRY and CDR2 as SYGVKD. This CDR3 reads CAISERGVEQFF. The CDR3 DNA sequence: TGTGCCATCAGTGAACGGGGGGTAGAGCAGTTCTTC.

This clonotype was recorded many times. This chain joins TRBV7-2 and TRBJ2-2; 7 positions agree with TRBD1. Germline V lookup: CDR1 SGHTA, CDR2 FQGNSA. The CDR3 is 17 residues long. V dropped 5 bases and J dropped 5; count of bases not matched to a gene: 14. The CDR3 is CASSPGPGGNITGELFF. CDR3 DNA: TGTGCCAGCAGCCCCGGGCCAGGGGGTAATATAACCGGGGAGCTGTTTTTT.

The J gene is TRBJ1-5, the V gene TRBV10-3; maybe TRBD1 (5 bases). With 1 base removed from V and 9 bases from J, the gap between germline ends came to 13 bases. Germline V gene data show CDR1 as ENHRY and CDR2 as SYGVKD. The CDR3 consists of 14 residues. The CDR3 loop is CAISELGEVGPQHF. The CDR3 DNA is TGTGCCATCAGTGAGTTAGGGGAAGTAGGGCCCCAGCATTTT.

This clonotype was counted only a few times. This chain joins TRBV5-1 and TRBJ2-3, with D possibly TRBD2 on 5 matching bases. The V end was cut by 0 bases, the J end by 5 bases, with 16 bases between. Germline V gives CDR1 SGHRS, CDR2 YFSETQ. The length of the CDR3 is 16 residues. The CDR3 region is CASSLDPEVWGDTQYF. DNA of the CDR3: TGCGCCAGCAGCTTGGATCCGGAGGTGTGGGGAGATACGCAGTATTTT.

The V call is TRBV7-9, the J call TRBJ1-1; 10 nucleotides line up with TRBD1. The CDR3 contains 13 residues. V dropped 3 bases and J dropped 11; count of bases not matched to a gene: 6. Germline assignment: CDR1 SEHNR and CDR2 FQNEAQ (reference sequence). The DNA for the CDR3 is TGTGCCAGCAGCTTCAGACAGGGGGCGGACGCTTTCTTT. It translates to CASSFRQGADAFF.

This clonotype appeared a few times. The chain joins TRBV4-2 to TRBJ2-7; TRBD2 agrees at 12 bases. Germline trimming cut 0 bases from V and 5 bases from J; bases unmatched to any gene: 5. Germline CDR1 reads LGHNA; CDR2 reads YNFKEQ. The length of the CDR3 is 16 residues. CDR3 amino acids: CASSQDSTSGSHEQYF. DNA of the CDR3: TGTGCCAGCAGCCAAGATTCGACTAGCGGGAGTCACGAGCAGTACTTC.

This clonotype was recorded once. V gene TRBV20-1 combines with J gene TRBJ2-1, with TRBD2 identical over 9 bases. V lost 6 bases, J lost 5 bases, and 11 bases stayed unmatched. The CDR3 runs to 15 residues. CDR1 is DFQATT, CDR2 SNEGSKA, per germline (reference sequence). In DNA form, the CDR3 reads TGCAGTGCCACCCGGCGGGAGGGCCGCCACAATGAGCAGTTCTTC. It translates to CSATRREGRHNEQFF.

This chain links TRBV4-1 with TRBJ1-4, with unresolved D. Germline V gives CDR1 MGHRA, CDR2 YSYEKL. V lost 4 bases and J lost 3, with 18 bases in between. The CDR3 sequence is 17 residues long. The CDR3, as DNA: TGCGCCAGCAGCCCACTTGGGCTGGGGTTGGCTAATGAAAAACTGTTTTTT. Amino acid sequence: CASSPLGLGLANEKLFF.

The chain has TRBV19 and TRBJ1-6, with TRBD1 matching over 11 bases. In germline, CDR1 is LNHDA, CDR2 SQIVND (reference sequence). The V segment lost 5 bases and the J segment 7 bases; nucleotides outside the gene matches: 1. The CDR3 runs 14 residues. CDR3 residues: CASSGQGANSPLHF. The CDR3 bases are TGTGCCAGTAGTGGACAGGGGGCCAATTCACCCCTCCACTTT.

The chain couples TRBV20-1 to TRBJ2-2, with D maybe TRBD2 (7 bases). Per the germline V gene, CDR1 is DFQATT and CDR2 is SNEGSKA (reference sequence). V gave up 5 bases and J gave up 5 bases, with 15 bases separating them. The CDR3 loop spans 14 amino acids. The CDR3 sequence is CSAERGGNTGELFF. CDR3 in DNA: TGCAGTGCTGAGAGGGGGGGGAATACCGGGGAGCTGTTTTTT.

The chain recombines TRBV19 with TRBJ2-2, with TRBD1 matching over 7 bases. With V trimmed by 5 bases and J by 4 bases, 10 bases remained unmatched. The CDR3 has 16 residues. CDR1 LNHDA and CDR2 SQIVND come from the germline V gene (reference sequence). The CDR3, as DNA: TGTGCCAGTAGTGGGTCGACAGGGAAGATCACCGGGGAGCTGTTTTTT. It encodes CASSGSTGKITGELFF.

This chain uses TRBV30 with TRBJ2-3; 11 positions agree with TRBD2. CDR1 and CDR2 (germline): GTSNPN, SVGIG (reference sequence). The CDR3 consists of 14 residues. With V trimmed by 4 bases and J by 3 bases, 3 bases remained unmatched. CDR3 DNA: TGTGCCTGGACCCGACTAGCGGGAACAGATACGCAGTATTTT. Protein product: CAWTRLAGTDTQYF.

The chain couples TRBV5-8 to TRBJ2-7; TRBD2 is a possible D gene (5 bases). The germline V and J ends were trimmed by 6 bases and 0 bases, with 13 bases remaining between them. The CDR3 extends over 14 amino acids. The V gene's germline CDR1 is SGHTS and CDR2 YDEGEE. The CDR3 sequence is CASTGMSDSYEQYV. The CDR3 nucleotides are TGTGCCAGCACCGGGATGTCGGACTCCTACGAGCAGTACGTC.

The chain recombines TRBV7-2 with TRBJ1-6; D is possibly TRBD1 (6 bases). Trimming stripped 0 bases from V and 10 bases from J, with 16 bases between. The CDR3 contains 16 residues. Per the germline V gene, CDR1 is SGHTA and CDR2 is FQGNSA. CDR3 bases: TGTGCCAGCAGCTTAGCAGGGGACTCCGGGACATCACCCCTCCACTTT. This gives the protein CASSLAGDSGTSPLHF.

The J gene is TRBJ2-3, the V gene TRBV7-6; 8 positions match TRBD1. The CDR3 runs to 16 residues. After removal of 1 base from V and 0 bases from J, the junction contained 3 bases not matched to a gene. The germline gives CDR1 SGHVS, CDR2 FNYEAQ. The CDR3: CASSLEWDRSTDTQYF. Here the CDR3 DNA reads TGTGCCAGCAGCTTAGAATGGGACAGGAGCACAGATACGCAGTATTTT.

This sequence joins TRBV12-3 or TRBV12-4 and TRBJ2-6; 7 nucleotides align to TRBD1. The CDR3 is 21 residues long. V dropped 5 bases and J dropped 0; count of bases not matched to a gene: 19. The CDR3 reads CASSGTPRRRGQSSGANVLTF. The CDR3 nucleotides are TGTGCCAGCAGTGGGACCCCCAGACGAAGGGGACAGAGCTCTGGGGCCAACGTCCTGACTTTC.

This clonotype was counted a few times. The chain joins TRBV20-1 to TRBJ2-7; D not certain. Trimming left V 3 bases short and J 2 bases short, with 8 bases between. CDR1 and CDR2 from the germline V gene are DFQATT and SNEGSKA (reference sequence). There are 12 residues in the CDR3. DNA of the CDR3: TGCAGTGCTAGGTCTGAGACCTACGAGCAGTACTTC. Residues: CSARSETYEQYF.

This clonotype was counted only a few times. DNA for the CDR3: TGTGCCAGCAGGCTAGGGGCCAATCAGCCCCAGCATTTT. It yields the protein CASRLGANQPQHF. The rearrangement uses TRBV6-2 or TRBV6-3 and TRBJ1-5; TRBD1 is a possible D gene (5 bases). Germline values: CDR1 MNHEY, CDR2 SVGEGT. Trimming left V 6 bases short and J 3 bases short, with 9 bases between. CDR3 size: 13 residues.

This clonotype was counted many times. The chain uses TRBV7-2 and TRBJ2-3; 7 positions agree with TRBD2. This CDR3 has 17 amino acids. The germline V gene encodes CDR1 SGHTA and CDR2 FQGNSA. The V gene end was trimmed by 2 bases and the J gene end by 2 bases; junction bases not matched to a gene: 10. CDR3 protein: CASSLFLWTRHTDTQYF. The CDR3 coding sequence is TGTGCCAGCAGCTTATTTCTATGGACTAGACACACAGATACGCAGTATTTT. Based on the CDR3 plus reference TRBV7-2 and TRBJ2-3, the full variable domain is GAGVSQSPSNKVTEKGKDVELRCDPISGHTALYWYRQSLGQGLEFLIYFQGNSAPDKSGLPSDRFSAERTGGSVSTLTIQRTQQEDSAVYLCASSLFLWTRHTDTQYFGPGTRLTVL.

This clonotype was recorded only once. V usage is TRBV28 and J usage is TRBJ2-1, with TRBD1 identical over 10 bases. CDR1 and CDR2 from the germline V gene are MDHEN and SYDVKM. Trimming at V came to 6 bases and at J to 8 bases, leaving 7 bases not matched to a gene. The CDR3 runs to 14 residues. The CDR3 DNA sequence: TGTGCCAGCAGGGAGACAGGGGGCAACCATGAGCAGTTCTTC. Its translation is CASRETGGNHEQFF.